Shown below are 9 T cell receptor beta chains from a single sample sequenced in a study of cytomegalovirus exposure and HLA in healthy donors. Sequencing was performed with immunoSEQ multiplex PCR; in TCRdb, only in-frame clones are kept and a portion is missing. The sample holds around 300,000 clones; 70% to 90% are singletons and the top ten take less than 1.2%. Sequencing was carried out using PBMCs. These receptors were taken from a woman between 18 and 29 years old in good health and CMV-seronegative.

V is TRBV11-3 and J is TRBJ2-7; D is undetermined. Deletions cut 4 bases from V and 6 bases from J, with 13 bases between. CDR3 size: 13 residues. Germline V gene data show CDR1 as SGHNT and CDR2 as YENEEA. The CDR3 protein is CASSSRPIGEQYF. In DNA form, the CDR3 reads TGTGCCAGCAGCTCGCGTCCCATCGGCGAGCAGTACTTC.

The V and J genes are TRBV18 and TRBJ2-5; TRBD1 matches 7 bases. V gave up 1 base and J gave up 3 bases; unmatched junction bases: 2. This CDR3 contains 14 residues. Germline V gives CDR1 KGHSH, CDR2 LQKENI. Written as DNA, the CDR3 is TGTGCCAGCTCACCACGAGGGGGCGAAGAGACCCAGTACTTC. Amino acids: CASSPRGGEETQYF.

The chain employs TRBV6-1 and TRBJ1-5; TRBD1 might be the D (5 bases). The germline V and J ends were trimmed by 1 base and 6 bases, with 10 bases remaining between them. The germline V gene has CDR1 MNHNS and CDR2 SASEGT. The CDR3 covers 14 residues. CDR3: CASSEEPQGQPQHF. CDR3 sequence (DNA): TGTGCCAGCAGTGAAGAGCCCCAGGGTCAGCCCCAGCATTTT.

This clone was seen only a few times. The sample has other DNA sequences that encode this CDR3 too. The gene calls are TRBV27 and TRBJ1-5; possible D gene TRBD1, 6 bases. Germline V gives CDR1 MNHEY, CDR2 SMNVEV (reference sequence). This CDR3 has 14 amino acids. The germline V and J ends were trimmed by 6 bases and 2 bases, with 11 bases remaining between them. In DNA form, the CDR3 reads TGTGCCAGCAGCACTGGGGGCGGCAATCAGCCCCAGCATTTT. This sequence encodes CASSTGGGNQPQHF.

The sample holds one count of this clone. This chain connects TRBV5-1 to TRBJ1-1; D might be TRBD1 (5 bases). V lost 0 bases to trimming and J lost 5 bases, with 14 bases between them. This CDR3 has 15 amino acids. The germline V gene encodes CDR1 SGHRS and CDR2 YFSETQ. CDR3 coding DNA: TGCGCCAGCAGCTTGGGAGGGCTTGGGGGGACTGAAGCTTTCTTT. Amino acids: CASSLGGLGGTEAFF. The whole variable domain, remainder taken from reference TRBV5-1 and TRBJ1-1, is KAGVTQTPRYLIKTRGQQVTLSCSPISGHRSVSWYQQTPGQGLQFLFEYFSETQRNKGNFPGRFSGRQFSNSRSEMNVSTLELGDSALYLCASSLGGLGGTEAFFGQGTRLTVV.

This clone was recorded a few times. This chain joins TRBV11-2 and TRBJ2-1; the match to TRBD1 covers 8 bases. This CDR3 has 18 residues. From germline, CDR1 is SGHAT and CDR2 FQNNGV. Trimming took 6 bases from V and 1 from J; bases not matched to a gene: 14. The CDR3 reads CASSRVTLGQESYNEQFF. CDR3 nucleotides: TGTGCCAGCAGTCGAGTCACCCTGGGACAGGAGTCCTACAATGAGCAGTTCTTC.

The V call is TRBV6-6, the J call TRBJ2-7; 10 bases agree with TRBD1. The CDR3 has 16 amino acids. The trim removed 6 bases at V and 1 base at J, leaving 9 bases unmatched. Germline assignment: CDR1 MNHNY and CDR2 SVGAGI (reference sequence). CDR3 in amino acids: CASSIVGTGVSYEQYF. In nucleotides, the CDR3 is TGTGCCAGCAGCATTGTCGGGACAGGGGTTTCCTACGAGCAGTACTTC.

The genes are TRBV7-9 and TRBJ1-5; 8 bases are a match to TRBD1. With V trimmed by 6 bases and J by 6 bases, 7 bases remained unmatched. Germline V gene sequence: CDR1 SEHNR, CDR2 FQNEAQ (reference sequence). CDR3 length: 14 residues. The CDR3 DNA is TGTGCCAGCAGTACAGGACAGGGTGGTCAGCCCCAGCATTTT. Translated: CASSTGQGGQPQHF.

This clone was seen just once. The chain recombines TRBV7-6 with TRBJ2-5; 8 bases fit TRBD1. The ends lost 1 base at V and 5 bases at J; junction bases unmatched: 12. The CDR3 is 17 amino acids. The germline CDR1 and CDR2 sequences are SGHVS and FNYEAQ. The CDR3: CASSLGTWTGMMETQYF. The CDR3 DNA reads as TGTGCCAGCAGCTTAGGGACGTGGACAGGGATGATGGAGACCCAGTACTTC.